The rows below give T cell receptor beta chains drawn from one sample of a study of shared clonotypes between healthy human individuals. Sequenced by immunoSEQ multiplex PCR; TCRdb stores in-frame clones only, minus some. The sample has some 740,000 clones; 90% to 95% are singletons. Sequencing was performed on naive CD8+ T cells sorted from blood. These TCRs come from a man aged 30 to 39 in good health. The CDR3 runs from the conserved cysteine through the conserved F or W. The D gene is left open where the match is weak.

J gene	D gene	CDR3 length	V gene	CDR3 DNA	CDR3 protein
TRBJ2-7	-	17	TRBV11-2	TGTGCCAGCAGCAATACTTTGAAAGGGGGGGGACTCTACGAGCAGTACTTC	CASSNTLKGGGLYEQYF
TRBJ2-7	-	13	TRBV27	TGTGCCAGCACGTGGGGTGTAGGAAACGAGCAGTACTTC	CASTWGVGNEQYF
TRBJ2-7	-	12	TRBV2	TGTGCCAGCCCCAGGGGAAAGAACGAGCAGTACTTC	CASPRGKNEQYF
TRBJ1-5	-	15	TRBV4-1	TGCGCCAGCAGCCAGATGGACGGAAGCAATCAGCCCCAGCATTTT	CASSQMDGSNQPQHF
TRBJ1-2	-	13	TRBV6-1	TGTGCCAGCAGTGAATATGAGACAGATGGCTACACCTTC	CASSEYETDGYTF
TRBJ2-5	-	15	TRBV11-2	TGTGCCAGCAGCTTAGAGGCAACTTTTCAAGAGACCCAGTACTTC	CASSLEATFQETQYF
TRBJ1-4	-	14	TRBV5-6	TGTGCCAGCACCTCCGGACCGTTGAGTGAAAAACTGTTTTTT	CASTSGPLSEKLFF
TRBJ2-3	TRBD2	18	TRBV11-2	TGTGCCAGCAGCTTAGATAGGGTTCGGCGGGAGGCCTTTCAGGCGCAGTATTTT	CASSLDRVRREAFQAQYF
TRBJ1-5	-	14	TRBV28	TGTGCCAGCAGTCCTTGGGGGGCGGGCCAGCCCCAGCATTTT	CASSPWGAGQPQHF
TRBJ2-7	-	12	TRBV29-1	TGCAGCGTTGCCTACAGGGAATACGAGCAGTACTTC	CSVAYREYEQYF
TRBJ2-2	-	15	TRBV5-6	TGTGCCAGCAGCTTGGCTTTTGGGCCTACCGGGGAGCTGTTTTTT	CASSLAFGPTGELFF
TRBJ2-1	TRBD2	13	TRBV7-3	TGTGCCAGCAGCAGGACTAGCGGTAATGAGCAGTTCTTC	CASSRTSGNEQFF
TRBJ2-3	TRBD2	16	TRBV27	TGTGCCAGCAGTTTTGTTGGCGGGAGGAGCCCAGATACGCAGTATTTT	CASSFVGGRSPDTQYF
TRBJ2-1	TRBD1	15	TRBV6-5	TGTGCCAGCACCGCGACAGGGGATGCCTACAATGAGCAGTTCTTC	CASTATGDAYNEQFF